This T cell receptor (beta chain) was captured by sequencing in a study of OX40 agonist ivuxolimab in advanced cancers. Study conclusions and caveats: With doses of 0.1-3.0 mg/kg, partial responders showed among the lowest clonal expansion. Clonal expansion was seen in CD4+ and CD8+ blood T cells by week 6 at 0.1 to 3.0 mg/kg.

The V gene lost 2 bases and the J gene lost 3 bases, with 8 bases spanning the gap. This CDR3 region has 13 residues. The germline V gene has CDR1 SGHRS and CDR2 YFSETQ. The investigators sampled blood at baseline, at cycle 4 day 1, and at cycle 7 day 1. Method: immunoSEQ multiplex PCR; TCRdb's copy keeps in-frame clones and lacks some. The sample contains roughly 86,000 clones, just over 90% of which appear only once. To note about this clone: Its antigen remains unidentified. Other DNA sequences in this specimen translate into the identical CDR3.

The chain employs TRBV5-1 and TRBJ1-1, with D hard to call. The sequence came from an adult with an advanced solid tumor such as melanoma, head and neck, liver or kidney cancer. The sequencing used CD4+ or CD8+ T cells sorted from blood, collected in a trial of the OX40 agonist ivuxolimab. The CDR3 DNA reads TGCGCCAGCAGCTTTCTTGGGGACACTGAAGCTTTCTTT. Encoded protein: CASSFLGDTEAFF.